This T cell receptor beta chain was identified in a study of control samples from healthy donors and cancer patients. Clones were sequenced by immunoSEQ multiplex PCR, and TCRdb holds only the in-frame ones, with some missing. This sample has 93,000 or so clones, with more than 85% found just once. CDR3 length: 16 residues. CDR1 is SNHLY, CDR2 FYNNEI, per germline. Between the trimmed V and J ends, which lost 2 bases and 0 bases, there was a span of 8 bases. The sequence came from a man in his sixties with lung cancer. Sequencing was performed on PBMCs. The chain couples TRBV2 to TRBJ2-6; D perhaps matches TRBD2 (5 bases). The CDR3 DNA is TGTGCCAGCAGTGAAAGCGGAACCTCTGGGGCCAACGTCCTGACTTTC. The encoded protein is CASSESGTSGANVLTF.